The clone carrying this TCR beta chain was observed a single time. The antigen remains undetermined. The PCR had 60 Vbeta and 13 Jbeta primers. Profiled with immunoSEQ multiplex PCR; TCRdb holds only in-frame clones, not every one. The sample consists of roughly 190,000 clones, about 77% of them appearing once. These data are taken from a study of cytomegalovirus exposure and HLA in healthy donors. Study-wide results and limits: In vitro work confirmed that a few CMV-associated chains recognize CMV antigens. Cytomegalovirus association was assigned to 170 or so TCR beta chains. V- and J-gene trimming of TCR beta was linked (in a later analysis) to a missense DCLRE1C variant. The majority of TCR sequences were rare, yet some public TCRs appeared in many donors.

The V gene end was trimmed by 4 bases and the J gene end by 3 bases; junction bases not matched to a gene: 2. The CDR3 consists of 14 residues. The germline CDR1 and CDR2 sequences are SGHTA and FQGNSA. The TCR comes from a woman in her 30s in good health and CMV-seropositive. What was sequenced was PBMCs. This chain connects TRBV7-2 to TRBJ1-2; 10 positions agree with TRBD1. CDR3 sequence reads: CASSYGTGDYGYTF. Here the CDR3 DNA reads TGTGCCAGCAGCTACGGGACAGGGGACTATGGCTACACCTTC.